One and the same sample provided the 12 T cell receptor beta chains below, sequenced in a study of T cell repertoires in cytomegalovirus infection. TCRdb re-derived calls from the reads in MiXCR, one entry per CDR3 protein. The sample has about 360,000 distinct CDR3 sequences, around 18% seen once; the top ten hold less than 9.5%. Sequencing input: PBMCs. The receptors were sampled from a human donor in good health (CMV status not recorded). Some clones in this sample may be carry-over from other donors' samples.

This clonotype was seen more than once but under ten times. The chain joins TRBV11-2 to TRBJ2-3, with D perhaps matching TRBD1 (6 bases). The V end lost 8 bases, the J end lost 1 base, and 16 bases lay between the germline ends. Germline lookup yields CDR1 SGHAT and CDR2 FQNNGV. This CDR3 has 15 amino acids. The CDR3 region has the DNA TGTGCCAGCGGGGACAAAAACAGGGGCACAGATACGCAGTATTTT. Translated: CASGDKNRGTDTQYF.

This clonotype has only a few counts. The genes are TRBV2 and TRBJ1-4, with D perhaps TRBD1 (6 bases). The germline V gene encodes CDR1 SNHLY and CDR2 FYNNEI. Trimming removed 8 bases at V and 4 bases at J, with 14 bases between. The CDR3 length is 14 residues. The CDR3 coding sequence is TGTGCCAGCGGGGGGGCAGACGGTAATGAAAAACTGTTTTTT. Its translation: CASGGADGNEKLFF.

This chain connects TRBV12-3 or TRBV12-4 to TRBJ1-2; 7 bases are shared with TRBD1. The CDR3 has 16 residues. V shed 1 base and J 7 bases; nucleotides not matched to a gene: 12. The CDR3 spells CASSLEWDSWQGGYTF. CDR3 sequence (DNA): TGTGCCAGCAGTTTAGAGTGGGACAGCTGGCAGGGTGGCTACACCTTC.

V is TRBV19 and J is TRBJ2-7; D not resolved. Germline CDR1 and CDR2: LNHDA and SQIVND (reference sequence). V shed 2 bases and J shed 0 bases, with 14 bases lying between them. The CDR3 contains 16 residues. The CDR3 nucleotides read TGTGCCAGTAGTATATGGTACAGTGAAACCTCCTACGAGCAGTACTTC. Translation: CASSIWYSETSYEQYF. Full variable domain (outside the CDR3, taken from reference TRBV19 and TRBJ2-7): DGGITQSPKYLFRKEGQNVTLSCEQNLNHDAMYWYRQDPGQGLRLIYYSQIVNDFQKGDIAEGYSVSREKKESFPLTVTSAQKNPTAFYLCASSIWYSETSYEQYFGPGTRLTVT.

In nucleotides, the CDR3 is TGTGCCATCAGTGAGTCGAGAGGGGCGGGCACAGATACGCAGTATTTT. The encoded protein is CAISESRGAGTDTQYF. The J gene is TRBJ2-3, the V gene TRBV10-3; the D call may be TRBD1 or TRBD2 (5 bases each). Looked up from germline, CDR1 is ENHRY and CDR2 is SYGVKD. This CDR3 has 16 amino acids. Trimming cost V 0 bases and J 1 base, with 11 bases left between them.

This clonotype has a count of ten or more. V is TRBV7-6 and J is TRBJ1-3; D remains ambiguous. The germline V and J ends were trimmed by 6 bases and 0 bases, with 12 bases remaining between them. From germline, CDR1 is SGHVS and CDR2 FNYEAQ. The CDR3 contains 15 residues. The CDR3: CASRDSLNSGNTIYF. The CDR3 DNA sequence: TGTGCCAGCAGGGACTCGCTGAACTCTGGAAACACCATATATTTT.

Concerning this clonotype: Given a much more abundant clone one base away, this may be a read error. V and J are TRBV12-3 or TRBV12-4 and TRBJ1-1; D is uncertain. The length of the CDR3 is 12 residues. Trimming left V 7 bases short and J 1 base short, with 7 bases between. Written as DNA, the CDR3 is TGTGCCAGCACCGACACGAACACTGAAGCTTTCTTT. Residues: CASTDTNTEAFF.

At least ten counts were recorded for this clonotype. V and J are TRBV4-1 and TRBJ2-7, with unresolved D. The CDR3 is 16 amino acids. The V gene's germline CDR1 is MGHRA and CDR2 YSYEKL. V was cut by 1 base and J by 6 bases, with 19 bases left in between. CDR3 loop: CASSQVAPPDNREQYF. Written as DNA, the CDR3 is TGCGCCAGCAGCCAAGTTGCCCCTCCAGACAATCGCGAGCAGTACTTC.

This clonotype was recorded a few times. The chain has TRBV20-1 and TRBJ1-5, with TRBD1 identical over 9 bases. J lost 6 bases, V lost 1 base, and 7 bases had no gene match. This CDR3 has 15 amino acids. The germline V gene encodes CDR1 DFQATT and CDR2 SNEGSKA (reference sequence). CDR3 coding DNA: TGCAGTGCTAGAGGGGCGACAGGGGGGCGTCAGCCCCAGCATTTT. This sequence encodes CSARGATGGRQPQHF.

This clonotype was seen a handful of times. The gene calls are TRBV6-6 and TRBJ2-7, with 9 bases fitting TRBD1. Trimming took 0 bases from V and 2 from J; bases not matched to a gene: 2. The CDR3 contains 15 residues. Looked up from germline, CDR1 is MNHNY and CDR2 is SVGAGI (reference sequence). This chain's CDR3 is CASSYSTGGPYEQYF. The CDR3 DNA follows: TGTGCCAGCAGTTACTCCACAGGGGGCCCCTACGAGCAGTACTTC.

The rearrangement uses TRBV5-6 and TRBJ1-4; D remains ambiguous. Germline V gene data show CDR1 as SGHDT and CDR2 as YYEEEE. V shed 0 bases and J shed 0 bases, with 12 bases lying between them. The CDR3 covers 17 residues. The chain's CDR3 is CASSLGVSTATNEKLFF. In DNA form, the CDR3 reads TGTGCCAGCAGCTTGGGAGTGTCGACCGCAACTAATGAAAAACTGTTTTTT.

There are many counts of this clonotype. V usage is TRBV6-1 and J usage is TRBJ2-1, with D perhaps being TRBD1 or TRBD2 (6 bases each). This CDR3 is 13 amino acids long. Germline V CDR1 and CDR2: MNHNS, SASEGT. Deletions cut 11 bases from V and 7 bases from J, with 18 bases between. The CDR3 is CAARRGGGNEQFF. CDR3 DNA sequence: TGTGCCGCCAGACGCGGAGGGGGGAATGAGCAGTTCTTC.